This T cell receptor (beta chain) originates from a study of T cell responses to AZD1222 COVID-19 vaccine. Study background: Samples with a second dose at about 4 or about 12 weeks were pooled together.

As regards this clone: As yet, its antigen is unknown.

Notes on the study in general: The donor group comprised mostly white British people and more females; the analysis possibly underestimated clonal diversity.

The V segment lost 5 bases and the J segment 4 bases; nucleotides outside the gene matches: 8. This CDR3 is built from 15 residues. Germline V lookup: CDR1 SEHNR, CDR2 FQNEAQ (reference sequence). The data were produced by immunoSEQ multiplex PCR, yet TCRdb's version contains in-frame clones alone and is incomplete. The sample has about 120,000 clones, around nine tenths seen once. The TCR comes from an adult in good health. Sequencing was performed on peripheral blood, taken on day 0 of AZD1222 vaccination. V gene TRBV7-9 combines with J gene TRBJ1-2, with 9 bases that match TRBD1. The CDR3, as DNA: TGTGCCAGCAGCCGTTGGGACAGGGAATCCTATGGCTACACCTTC. This translates into CASSRWDRESYGYTF.